This T cell receptor (beta chain) was found in a study of cytomegalovirus exposure and HLA in healthy donors. About the study: An early release of data contained tens of millions of unique TCRs, which came from HLA-typed donors. Study-wide points: Indistinguishability led to the exclusion of some V segments, TRBV6-2 and TRBV6-3 included. Accurate HLA-A and HLA-B prediction from TCR beta sequences was reported for most subjects.

A few counts support this clone. Its matching antigen is unknown. There are 13 residues in the CDR3. From germline, CDR1 is SGHAT and CDR2 FQDESV (reference sequence). Between the trimmed V and J ends, which lost 1 base and 2 bases, there was a span of 6 bases. Samples came from healthy bone marrow donors. The PCR made use of 60 Vbeta and 13 Jbeta primers. Clones were read by immunoSEQ multiplex PCR, and TCRdb kept only the in-frame ones, dropping some. The data show 95,000 to 150,000 clones, with 55% to 65% seen just once and approximately 11% held by the top ten. This clonotype was sampled from a man aged 35-49 years in good health and CMV-seropositive. The J gene is TRBJ2-7, the V gene TRBV11-1, with a tentative D call TRBD1 (5 bases). The sample comprised PBMCs. CDR3: CASSLGRAYEQYF. The CDR3 DNA follows: TGTGCCAGCAGCTTAGGCAGGGCCTACGAGCAGTACTTC.